The 9 T cell receptor beta chains presented below share a single source sample, sequenced in a study of T cells in Graves' hyperthyroidism and ophthalmopathy. Researchers took RNA transcripts and amplified the TCR beta CDR3 regions from them. Researchers ran a first-round RT-PCR on the TCR CDR3 using the HTBI primer set. MiXCR, applied by TCRdb to the multiplex PCR reads, yields one record per CDR3 protein. This table has a few hundred thousand distinct CDR3 sequences, around 15% appearing once. Sequencing was done on a sample of blood. Receptors were obtained from a woman aged 40 to 50 with Graves' hyperthyroidism.

The gene calls are TRBV7-9 and TRBJ1-2; D may be TRBD1 (5 bases). Germline V gene lookup returns CDR1 SEHNR and CDR2 FQNEAQ (reference sequence). CDR3 length: 13 residues. Trimming cost V 9 bases and J 2 bases, with 13 bases left between them. The CDR3 reads CASARGPNYGYTF. In DNA form, the CDR3 reads TGTGCCAGTGCACGGGGACCCAACTATGGCTACACCTTC.

The chain couples TRBV19 to TRBJ1-1; D gene ambiguous. Germline V gene lookup returns CDR1 LNHDA and CDR2 SQIVND (reference sequence). The CDR3 is made up of 11 amino acids. The CDR3 nucleotides read TGTGGACGACACATGAACACTGAAGCTTTCTTT. Its translation: CGRHMNTEAFF.

This clonotype was found many times. V gene TRBV29-1 combines with J gene TRBJ2-5, with D perhaps being TRBD1 or TRBD2 (7 bases each). Germline CDR1 reads SQVTM; CDR2 reads ANQGSEA. V gave up 4 bases and J gave up 2 bases, with 11 bases separating them. CDR3 size: 13 residues. CDR3 coding DNA: TGCAGCGTTGGGGGGGGACAGCAAGAGACCCAGTACTTC. Protein sequence: CSVGGGQQETQYF.

V is TRBV7-8 and J is TRBJ2-7, with 9 bases fitting TRBD2. The CDR3 has 13 residues. Looked up from germline, CDR1 is SGHVS and CDR2 is FQNEAQ. V was pared by 8 bases and J by 0 bases, with 2 bases of the junction left unmatched. CDR3 region: CASQLAGSYEQYF. CDR3 nucleotide sequence: TGTGCCAGCCAACTAGCGGGCTCCTACGAGCAGTACTTC.

The chain carries TRBV19 and TRBJ1-1; perhaps TRBD1 as D (6 bases). The CDR3 consists of 15 residues. Germline CDR1 reads LNHDA; CDR2 reads SQIVND (reference sequence). Trimming took 4 bases from V and 1 from J, leaving 13 bases between them. The CDR3 DNA reads TGTGCCAGTAGTACCGCAGGGACAACGAACACTGAAGCTTTCTTT. Protein: CASSTAGTTNTEAFF.

This clonotype was picked up many times. This chain connects TRBV5-1 to TRBJ2-1; the D is unclear. The V and J ends lost 1 base and 7 bases respectively, with 9 bases between them. The CDR3 contains 13 residues. Germline assignment: CDR1 SGHRS and CDR2 YFSETQ. CDR3 residues: CASSLIGSNEQFF. In DNA form, the CDR3 reads TGCGCCAGCAGCTTGATAGGCAGTAATGAGCAGTTCTTC.

The table lists this clonotype with many counts. The V gene is TRBV15, the J gene TRBJ2-7, with a tentative D call TRBD1 (5 bases). The CDR3 length is 13 residues. Trimming pared 6 bases from V and 4 bases from J, leaving 13 bases between. Germline loops: CDR1 LNHNV, CDR2 YYDKDF (reference sequence). CDR3 loop: CATSSDRKYEQYF. CDR3 DNA sequence: TGTGCCACCAGTTCTGACAGAAAATACGAGCAGTACTTC. The whole variable domain, remainder taken from reference TRBV15 and TRBJ2-7, is DAMVIQNPRYQVTQFGKPVTLSCSQTLNHNVMYWYQQKSSQAPKLLFHYYDKDFNNEADTPDNFQSRRPNTSFCFLDIRSPGLGDTAMYLCATSSDRKYEQYFGPGTRLTVT.

This clonotype was recorded at least ten times. The V gene is TRBV7-9, the J gene TRBJ2-3, with TRBD2 matching 11 bases. In germline, CDR1 is SEHNR, CDR2 FQNEAQ (reference sequence). This CDR3 spans 16 amino acids. The V and J ends lost 4 bases and 5 bases, in that order; junction bases with no gene match: 8. The CDR3 nucleotides read TGTGCCAGCAGCTCACGACTAGCGGGATTGGTAGATACGCAGTATTTT. As protein: CASSSRLAGLVDTQYF. Looking up the rest from reference TRBV7-9 and TRBJ2-3 gives the full variable domain: DTGVSQNPRHKITKRGQNVTFRCDPISEHNRLYWYRQTLGQGPEFLTYFQNEAQLEKSRLLSDRFSAERPKGSFSTLEIQRTEQGDSAMYLCASSSRLAGLVDTQYFGPGTRLTVL.

The table lists this clonotype with many counts. The rearrangement joins TRBV10-3 to TRBJ2-5; unclear D gene. Trimming pared 2 bases from V and 2 bases from J, leaving 6 bases between. The length of the CDR3 is 13 residues. CDR1 and CDR2 from the germline V gene are ENHRY and SYGVKD. CDR3 loop: CAISEGRQETQYF. CDR3 bases: TGTGCCATCAGTGAGGGCAGACAAGAGACCCAGTACTTC.